This entry lists 14 T cell receptor beta chains sequenced from one sample in a study of T cells after posttransplantation cyclophosphamide. This table comes from immunoSEQ multiplex PCR, and its TCRdb copy is limited to in-frame clones, with some not included. The repertoire includes about 24,000 clones, roughly nine tenths of them detected once, and 8.2% sits in the top ten. Controls had myeloablative marrow grafts with methotrexate and calcineurin inhibitor, sampled at 1 year. The sequenced sample was PBMCs, obtained after an allogeneic stem cell transplant with a calcineurin inhibitor and methotrexate. These TCRs come from a female patient in her fifties or sixties who received an allogeneic stem cell transplant from an unrelated donor, was CMV-positive, and had chronic GVHD only. The T cells may partly be graft donor cells.

The chain links TRBV5-1 to TRBJ1-4, with 9 bases fitting TRBD1. The germline CDR1 and CDR2 sequences are SGHRS and YFSETQ. V gave up 4 bases and J gave up 4 bases; unmatched junction bases: 5. The CDR3 length is 15 residues. CDR3 residues: CASSPDRGGNEKLFF. For the CDR3, the DNA is TGCGCCAGCAGCCCCGACAGGGGGGGTAATGAAAAACTGTTTTTT.

V gene TRBV6-6 combines with J gene TRBJ2-1, with no clear D. This CDR3 has 14 amino acids. Germline CDR1 reads MNHNY; CDR2 reads SVGAGI (reference sequence). The V end lost 2 bases, the J end lost 2 bases, and 7 bases lay between the germline ends. DNA for the CDR3: TGTGCCAGCAGTTACGCACCTACCTACAATGAGCAGTTCTTC. Translated, it gives CASSYAPTYNEQFF.

V usage is TRBV28 and J usage is TRBJ1-2; possibly TRBD1 for D (5 bases). Per the germline V gene, CDR1 is MDHEN and CDR2 is SYDVKM. The CDR3 spans 15 residues. Trimming took off 7 bases at V and 0 bases at J, with 15 bases between the two ends. Here the CDR3 DNA reads TGTGCCAGCAAGAAGGAGGGGTCCGCTAACTATGGCTACACCTTC. Protein sequence: CASKKEGSANYGYTF.

The J gene is TRBJ2-5, the V gene TRBV6-5, with TRBD1 identical over 7 bases. The V gene end was trimmed by 6 bases and the J gene end by 2 bases; junction bases not matched to a gene: 3. The CDR3 loop spans 13 amino acids. The germline gives CDR1 MNHEY, CDR2 SVGAGI. The CDR3 DNA follows: TGTGCCAGCAGCAAGGGACAGCAAGAGACCCAGTACTTC. Protein: CASSKGQQETQYF.

The chain joins TRBV2 to TRBJ1-6; unclear D gene. V lost 8 bases to trimming and J lost 8 bases, with 16 bases between them. The CDR3 covers 14 residues. In germline, CDR1 is SNHLY, CDR2 FYNNEI. The CDR3 DNA reads TGTGCCAGCCTTCCAAGAACTGCGGATTCACCCCTCCACTTT. Its protein is CASLPRTADSPLHF.

V is TRBV19 and J is TRBJ2-1; D is possibly TRBD1 (6 bases). Trimming took 4 bases from V and 10 from J, leaving 20 bases between them. The CDR3 consists of 15 residues. Germline loops: CDR1 LNHDA, CDR2 SQIVND (reference sequence). CDR3 coding DNA: TGTGCCAGTAGTACCCCGGGACAACTTTATCGGGAGCAGTTCTTC. Its protein is CASSTPGQLYREQFF.

The chain combines TRBV7-3 with TRBJ2-6; 11 bases agree with TRBD2. Germline V gene lookup returns CDR1 SGHTA and CDR2 FQGTGA. J lost 0 bases, V lost 0 bases, and 1 base had no gene match. The CDR3 length is 18 residues. The CDR3 DNA sequence: TGTGCCAGCAGCTTAACAGGACTAGCGGGCTCTGGGGCCAACGTCCTGACTTTC. The encoded protein is CASSLTGLAGSGANVLTF.

The chain is built from TRBV19 and TRBJ2-1; 7 nucleotides line up with TRBD2. V was pared by 8 bases and J by 0 bases, with 13 bases of the junction left unmatched. Germline values: CDR1 LNHDA, CDR2 SQIVND (reference sequence). The CDR3 length is 17 residues. The CDR3 sequence: CASSKFPSGSSYNEQFF. CDR3 bases: TGTGCCAGTTCTAAATTCCCTAGCGGATCCTCCTACAATGAGCAGTTCTTC.

The chain links TRBV7-3 to TRBJ2-3, with D unresolved. Looked up from germline, CDR1 is SGHTA and CDR2 is FQGTGA. The V end was cut by 4 bases, the J end by 4 bases, with 3 bases between. The CDR3 spans 11 residues. Written as DNA, the CDR3 is TGTGCCAGCAGCTCTTCAGATACGCAGTATTTT. Translated: CASSSSDTQYF.

J is TRBJ2-7 and V is TRBV27; TRBD1 agrees at 7 bases. V lost 6 bases and J lost 7; bases outside the gene matches: 12. CDR1 and CDR2 (germline): MNHEY, SMNVEV (reference sequence). The CDR3 is made up of 14 amino acids. DNA for the CDR3: TGTGCCAGCAGGACAGGGACCCATCTCGAGGAGCAGTACTTC. Residues: CASRTGTHLEEQYF.

V is TRBV28 and J is TRBJ2-5; TRBD2 might be the D (7 bases). The germline V gene has CDR1 MDHEN and CDR2 SYDVKM. The CDR3 extends over 15 amino acids. The V end lost 7 bases, the J end lost 0 bases, and 15 bases lay between the germline ends. CDR3 DNA sequence: TGTGCCAGCAACCCGGGCGGGGGCTACCAAGAGACCCAGTACTTC. It codes for CASNPGGGYQETQYF.

CDR3: CASSFFGRGGELFF. The CDR3 DNA sequence: TGTGCCAGCAGTTTCTTTGGCAGGGGCGGGGAGCTGTTTTTT. The chain has TRBV28 and TRBJ2-2; maybe TRBD1 (6 bases). Germline V gene lookup returns CDR1 MDHEN and CDR2 SYDVKM. The germline V and J ends were trimmed by 3 bases and 7 bases, with 12 bases remaining between them. CDR3 length: 14 amino acids.

This clone was seen a single time. CDR3 sequence (DNA): TGTGCCAGCAGCCAAGGGGGAGGGACGTCTACAGATACGCAGTATTTT. Amino acid sequence: CASSQGGGTSTDTQYF. The gene calls are TRBV14 and TRBJ2-3; 7 bases fit TRBD2. CDR1 SGHDN and CDR2 FVKESK come from the germline V gene. This CDR3 is built from 16 residues. The V segment lost 1 base and the J segment 3 bases; nucleotides outside the gene matches: 7.

CDR3 nucleotides: TGCGCCAGCAGCCCCTTGTCGGGGAAGTTCTACGAGCAGTACTTC. Protein: CASSPLSGKFYEQYF. The chain couples TRBV5-1 to TRBJ2-7; possibly TRBD2 for D (5 bases). Between the trimmed V and J ends, which lost 4 bases and 3 bases, there was a span of 17 bases. The CDR3 is 15 residues long. Per germline, CDR1 SGHRS and CDR2 YFSETQ. The full variable domain, with the rest looked up from reference TRBV5-1 and TRBJ2-7, is KAGVTQTPRYLIKTRGQQVTLSCSPISGHRSVSWYQQTPGQGLQFLFEYFSETQRNKGNFPGRFSGRQFSNSRSEMNVSTLELGDSALYLCASSPLSGKFYEQYFGPGTRLTVT.